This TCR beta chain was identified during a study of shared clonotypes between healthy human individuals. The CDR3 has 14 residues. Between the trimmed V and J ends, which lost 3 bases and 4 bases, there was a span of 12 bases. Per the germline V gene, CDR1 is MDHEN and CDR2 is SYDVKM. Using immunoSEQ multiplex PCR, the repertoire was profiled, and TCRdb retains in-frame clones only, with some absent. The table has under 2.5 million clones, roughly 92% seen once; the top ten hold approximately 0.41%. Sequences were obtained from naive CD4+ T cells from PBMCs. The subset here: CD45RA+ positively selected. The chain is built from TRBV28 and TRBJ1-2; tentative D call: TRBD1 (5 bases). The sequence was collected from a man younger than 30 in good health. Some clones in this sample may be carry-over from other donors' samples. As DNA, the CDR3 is TGTGCCAGCAGTTTGTCACAGGTCAGCTATGGCTACACCTTC. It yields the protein CASSLSQVSYGYTF.